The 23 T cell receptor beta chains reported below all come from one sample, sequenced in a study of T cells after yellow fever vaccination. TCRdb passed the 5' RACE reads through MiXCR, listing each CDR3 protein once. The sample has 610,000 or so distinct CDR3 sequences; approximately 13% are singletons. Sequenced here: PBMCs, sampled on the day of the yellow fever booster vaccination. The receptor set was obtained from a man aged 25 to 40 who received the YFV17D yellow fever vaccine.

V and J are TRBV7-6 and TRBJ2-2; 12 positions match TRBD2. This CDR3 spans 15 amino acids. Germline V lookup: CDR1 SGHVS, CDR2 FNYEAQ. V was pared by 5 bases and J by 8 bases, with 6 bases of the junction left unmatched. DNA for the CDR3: TGTGCCAGCAGCCGACTAGCGGGAGATCCAGGGGAGCTGTTTTTT. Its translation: CASSRLAGDPGELFF. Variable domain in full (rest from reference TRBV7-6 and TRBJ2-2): GAGVSQSPRYKVTKRGQDVALRCDPISGHVSLYWYRQALGQGPEFLTYFNYEAQQDKSGLPNDRFSAERPEGSISTLTIQRTEQRDSAMYRCASSRLAGDPGELFFGEGSRLTVL.

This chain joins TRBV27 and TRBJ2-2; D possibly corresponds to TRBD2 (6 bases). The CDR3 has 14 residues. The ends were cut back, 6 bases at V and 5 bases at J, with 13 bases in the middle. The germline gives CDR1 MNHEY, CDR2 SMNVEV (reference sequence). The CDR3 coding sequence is TGTGCCAGCAGATGGGGGGATGGTACCGGGGAGCTGTTTTTT. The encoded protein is CASRWGDGTGELFF.

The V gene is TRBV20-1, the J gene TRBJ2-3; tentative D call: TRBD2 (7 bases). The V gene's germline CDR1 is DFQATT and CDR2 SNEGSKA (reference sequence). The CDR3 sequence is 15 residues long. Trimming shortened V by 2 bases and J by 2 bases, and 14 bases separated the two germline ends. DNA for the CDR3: TGCAGTGCTAGATGGGGAGGGGGTAACACAGATACGCAGTATTTT. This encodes CSARWGGGNTDTQYF.

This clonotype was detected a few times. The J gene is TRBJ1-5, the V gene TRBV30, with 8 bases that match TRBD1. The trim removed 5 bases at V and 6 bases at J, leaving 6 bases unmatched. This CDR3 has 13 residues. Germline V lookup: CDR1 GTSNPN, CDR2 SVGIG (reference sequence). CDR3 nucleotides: TGTGCCTGGGGACCGACAGGGGTTCAGCCCCAGCATTTT. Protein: CAWGPTGVQPQHF.

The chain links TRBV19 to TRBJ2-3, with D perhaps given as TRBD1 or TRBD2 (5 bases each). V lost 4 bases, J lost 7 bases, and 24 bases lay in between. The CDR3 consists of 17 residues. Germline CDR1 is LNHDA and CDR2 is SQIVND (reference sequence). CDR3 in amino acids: CASSSTGRAEDHYTQYF. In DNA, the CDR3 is TGTGCCAGTAGTAGCACAGGTCGAGCGGAGGACCACTATACGCAGTATTTT.

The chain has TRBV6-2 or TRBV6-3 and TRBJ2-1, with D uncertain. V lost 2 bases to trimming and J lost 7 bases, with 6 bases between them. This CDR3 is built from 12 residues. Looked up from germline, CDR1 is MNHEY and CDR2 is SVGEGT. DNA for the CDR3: TGTGCCAGCAGTTACCCCGAGAATGAGCAGTTCTTC. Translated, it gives CASSYPENEQFF.

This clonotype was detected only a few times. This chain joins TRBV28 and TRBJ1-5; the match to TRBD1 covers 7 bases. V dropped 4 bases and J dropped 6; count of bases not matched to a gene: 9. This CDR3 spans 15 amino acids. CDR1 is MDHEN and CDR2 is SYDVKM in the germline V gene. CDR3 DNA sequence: TGTGCCAGCAGTTACGACAGGGCTCTGTCTCAGCCCCAGCATTTT. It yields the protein CASSYDRALSQPQHF.

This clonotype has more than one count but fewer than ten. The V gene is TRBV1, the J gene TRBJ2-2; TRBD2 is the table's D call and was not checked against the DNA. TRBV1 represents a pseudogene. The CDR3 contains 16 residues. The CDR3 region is CTSSQDRAGEGGELFF. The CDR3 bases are TGCACCAGCAGCCAAGATCGAGCGGGAGAAGGCGGGGAGCTGTTTTTT.

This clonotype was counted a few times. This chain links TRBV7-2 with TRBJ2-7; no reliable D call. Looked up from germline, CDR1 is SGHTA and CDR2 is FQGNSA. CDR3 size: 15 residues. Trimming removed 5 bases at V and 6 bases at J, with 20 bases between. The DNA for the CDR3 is TGTGCCAGCAGCCGCCCCCATTACCTGAACTCCGAGCAGTACTTC. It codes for CASSRPHYLNSEQYF.

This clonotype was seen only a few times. This CDR3 is CASRQSRSGPDTGELFF. CDR3 sequence (DNA): TGTGCCAGCAGGCAATCGCGTAGCGGGCCTGACACCGGGGAGCTGTTTTTT. The chain couples TRBV6-2 or TRBV6-3 to TRBJ2-2, with 7 bases fitting TRBD2. The CDR3 has 17 residues. Germline values: CDR1 MNHEY, CDR2 SVGEGT. V was clipped by 6 bases and J by 3 bases; unmatched bases: 13.

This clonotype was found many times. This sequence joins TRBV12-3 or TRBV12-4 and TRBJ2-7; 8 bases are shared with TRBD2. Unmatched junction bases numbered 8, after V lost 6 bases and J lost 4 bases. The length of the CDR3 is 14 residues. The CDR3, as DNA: TGTGCCAGCAGACCCTTGGGACTAGAGTACGAGCAGTACTTC. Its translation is CASRPLGLEYEQYF.

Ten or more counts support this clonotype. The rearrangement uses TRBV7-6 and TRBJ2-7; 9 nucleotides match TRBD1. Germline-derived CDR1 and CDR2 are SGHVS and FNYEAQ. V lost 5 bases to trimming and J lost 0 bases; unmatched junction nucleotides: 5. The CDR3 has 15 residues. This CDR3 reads CASSLGQGGSYEQYF. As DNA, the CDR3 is TGTGCCAGCAGCCTGGGACAGGGAGGCTCCTACGAGCAGTACTTC.

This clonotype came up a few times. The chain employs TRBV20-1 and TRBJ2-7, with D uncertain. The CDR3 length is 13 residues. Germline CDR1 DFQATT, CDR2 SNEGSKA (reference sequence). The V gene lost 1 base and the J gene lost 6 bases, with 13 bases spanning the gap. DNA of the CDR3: TGCAGTGCTAGAGGGCCCCTAGGTGGCGAGCAGTACTTC. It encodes CSARGPLGGEQYF.

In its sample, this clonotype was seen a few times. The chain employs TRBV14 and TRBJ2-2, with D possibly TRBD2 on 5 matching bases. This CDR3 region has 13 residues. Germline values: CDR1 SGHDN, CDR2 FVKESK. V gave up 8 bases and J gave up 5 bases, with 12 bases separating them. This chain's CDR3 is CASQRELTGELFF. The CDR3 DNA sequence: TGTGCCAGCCAAAGGGAGTTGACCGGGGAGCTGTTTTTT.

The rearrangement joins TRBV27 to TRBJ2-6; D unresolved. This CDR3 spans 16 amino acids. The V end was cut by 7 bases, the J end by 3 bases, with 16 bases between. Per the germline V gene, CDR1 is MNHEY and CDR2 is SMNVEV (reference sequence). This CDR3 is CASTDLRKGGANVLTF. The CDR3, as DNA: TGTGCCAGCACCGATTTGAGGAAAGGTGGGGCCAACGTCCTGACTTTC. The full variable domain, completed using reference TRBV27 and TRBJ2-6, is EAQVTQNPRYLITVTGKKLTVTCSQNMNHEYMSWYRQDPGLGLRQIYYSMNVEVTDKGDVPEGYKVSRKEKRNFPLILESPSPNQTSLYFCASTDLRKGGANVLTFGAGSRLTVL.

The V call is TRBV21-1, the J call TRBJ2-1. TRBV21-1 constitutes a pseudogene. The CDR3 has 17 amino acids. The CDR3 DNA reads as TGTGCCAGCAGCAAAGCGCTCGGTGGAAGCTCCTACAATGAGCAGTTCTTC. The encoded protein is CASSKALGGSSYNEQFF.

Written as DNA, the CDR3 is TGCGCCAGCAGCTTGGGGGACAGGGGGAGCGGTCAGCCCCAGCATTTT. This codes for CASSLGDRGSGQPQHF. The chain is built from TRBV5-1 and TRBJ1-5, with TRBD1 matching over 11 bases. This CDR3 has 16 residues. The germline gives CDR1 SGHRS, CDR2 YFSETQ. The V gene end was trimmed by 0 bases and the J gene end by 6 bases; junction bases not matched to a gene: 5.

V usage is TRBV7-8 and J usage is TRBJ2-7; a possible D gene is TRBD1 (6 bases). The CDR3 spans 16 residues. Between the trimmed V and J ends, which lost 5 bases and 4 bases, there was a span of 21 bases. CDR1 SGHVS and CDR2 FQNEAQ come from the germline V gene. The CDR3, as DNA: TGTGCCAGCAGCCCGGGTATACCGGGACATTTGTACGAGCAGTACTTC. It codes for CASSPGIPGHLYEQYF.

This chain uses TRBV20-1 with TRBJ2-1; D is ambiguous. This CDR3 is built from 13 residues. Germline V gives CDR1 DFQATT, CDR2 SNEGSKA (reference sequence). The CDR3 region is CGPGRSSYNEQFF. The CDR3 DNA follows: TGCGGCCCGGGCCGAAGCTCCTACAATGAGCAGTTCTTC.

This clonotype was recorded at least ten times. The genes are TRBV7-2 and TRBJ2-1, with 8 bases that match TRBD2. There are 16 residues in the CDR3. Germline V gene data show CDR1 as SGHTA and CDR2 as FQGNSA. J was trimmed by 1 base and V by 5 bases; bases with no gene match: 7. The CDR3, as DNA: TGTGCCAGCAGCCCCGGGAGCGGGAGATCCTACAATGAGCAGTTCTTC. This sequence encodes CASSPGSGRSYNEQFF.

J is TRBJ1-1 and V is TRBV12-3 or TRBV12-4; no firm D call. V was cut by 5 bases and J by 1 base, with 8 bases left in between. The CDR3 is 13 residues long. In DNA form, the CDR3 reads TGTGCCAGCAGTCACCACTCGAACACTGAAGCTTTCTTT. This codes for CASSHHSNTEAFF.

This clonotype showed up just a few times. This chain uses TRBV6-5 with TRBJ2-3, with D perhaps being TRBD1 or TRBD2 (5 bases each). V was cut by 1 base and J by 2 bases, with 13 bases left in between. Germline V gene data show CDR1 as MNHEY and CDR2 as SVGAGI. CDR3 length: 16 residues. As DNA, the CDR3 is TGTGCCAGCAGTTACTTGGGCCGGGGACCCACAGATACGCAGTATTTT. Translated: CASSYLGRGPTDTQYF.

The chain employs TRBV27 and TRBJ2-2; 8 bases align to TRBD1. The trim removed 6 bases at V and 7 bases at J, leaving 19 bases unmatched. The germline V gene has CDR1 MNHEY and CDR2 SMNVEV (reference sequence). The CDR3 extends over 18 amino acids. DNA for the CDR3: TGTGCCAGCAGACAGACAGGGGTAATTTATGTGGACATCGGGGAGCTGTTTTTT. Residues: CASRQTGVIYVDIGELFF.